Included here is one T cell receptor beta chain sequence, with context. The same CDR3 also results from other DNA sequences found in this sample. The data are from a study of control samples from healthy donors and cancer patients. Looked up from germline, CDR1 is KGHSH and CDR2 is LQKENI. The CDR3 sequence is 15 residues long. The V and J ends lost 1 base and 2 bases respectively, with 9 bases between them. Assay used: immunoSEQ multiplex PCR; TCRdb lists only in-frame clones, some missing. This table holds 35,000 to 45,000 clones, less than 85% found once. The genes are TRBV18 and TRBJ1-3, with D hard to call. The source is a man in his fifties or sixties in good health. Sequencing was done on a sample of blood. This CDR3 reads CASSPQSIPGNTIYF. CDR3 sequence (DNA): TGTGCCAGCTCACCACAATCAATCCCTGGAAACACCATATATTTT.